This paragraph reports one T cell receptor beta chain. This PCR relied on a set of 60 Vbeta primers and 13 Jbeta primers. Libraries were prepared by immunoSEQ multiplex PCR; TCRdb keeps only in-frame clonotypes and omits some of them. The table shows around 78,000 clones, with 70% to 85% occurring only once. The data derive from a study of cytomegalovirus exposure and HLA in healthy donors. Losses at the gene ends were 5 bases for V and 0 bases for J; bases not matched to a gene: 12. The CDR3 covers 18 residues. Germline V lookup: CDR1 MNHEY, CDR2 SMNVEV (reference sequence). The source is a woman aged 50 to 65 in good health and CMV-seronegative. The genes are TRBV27 and TRBJ2-5, with TRBD2 matching over 10 bases. Sequences were obtained from PBMCs. CDR3: CASSTGPPSGGYQETQYF. The CDR3 coding sequence is TGTGCCAGCAGTACCGGACCCCCTAGCGGGGGATACCAAGAGACCCAGTACTTC.